The T cell receptor beta chain described here comes from a study of CD8 T cells in ankylosing spondylitis listed by TCRdb under 2017. The study in broad terms: T cell receptor beta repertoires were profiled in healthy donors and ankylosing spondylitis patients so that disease-linked TCR variants could be found. Peripheral blood was sampled, and synovial fluid was additionally collected from ankylosing spondylitis patients. The full study cohort comprised 25 ankylosing spondylitis patients and some 100 healthy donors.

The sample was run on an Illumina HiSeq 2500. TCR beta libraries were prepared by quantitative 5'-RACE with molecular barcodes. The original methods were these. To identify disease-linked TCR variants, a new computational method was used, one built on a probabilistic model of VDJ rearrangement. In-frame beta chains were kept once TCRdb had trimmed the public reads at Q25 with fastp and called clones with MiXCR. Each CDR3 protein gets just one entry, which takes the most common genes and DNA from the rows behind it. TCRdb's processing, not the study's, gives the V and J calls here. Counted in this sample were over 30,000 distinct CDR3 sequences; about 10% of them appeared once. 20% of the sample belongs to the ten largest clones. From the germline V gene (reference sequence), CDR1 is MNHNY and CDR2 is SVGAGI. Including the terminal cysteine and phenylalanine, the CDR3 comprises 14 residues. Only the CDR3 DNA is retained, 42 bases long and in frame from the first base. V lost 0 bases and J lost 6 bases, and the count of bases not matched to a germline gene is 3.

Points the paper makes about the study in general: The disease-linked clones showed a CD8+ phenotype and occurred at relatively low frequencies in peripheral blood. Some of the motif variants had been reported before in the synovial fluid and blood of reactive arthritis patients, a finding that suggests common disease-initiation mechanisms. The disease-linked clones were reported to be significantly enriched in matched synovial fluid samples from ankylosing spondylitis patients. A TCR beta motif of seven or eight highly homologous amino acid variants appeared characteristic of blood from ankylosing spondylitis patients.

This clonotype was seen at least ten times. What this receptor recognizes is not known. Per-nucleotide qualities are absent, and no much larger clonotype sits a single base away. For each ankylosing spondylitis patient, the synovial fluid sample was matched to a blood sample from that same patient. The chain joins TRBV6-6 to TRBJ2-7; 9 bases in between match TRBD1. Source material: synovial fluid, either unsorted or a sorted T cell fraction (not recorded which). The sequence was obtained from a male donor with ankylosing spondylitis. CDR3 reads: CASSYSGTGIEQYF. The bases are TGTGCCAGCAGTTACTCTGGGACAGGGATCGAGCAGTACTTC.